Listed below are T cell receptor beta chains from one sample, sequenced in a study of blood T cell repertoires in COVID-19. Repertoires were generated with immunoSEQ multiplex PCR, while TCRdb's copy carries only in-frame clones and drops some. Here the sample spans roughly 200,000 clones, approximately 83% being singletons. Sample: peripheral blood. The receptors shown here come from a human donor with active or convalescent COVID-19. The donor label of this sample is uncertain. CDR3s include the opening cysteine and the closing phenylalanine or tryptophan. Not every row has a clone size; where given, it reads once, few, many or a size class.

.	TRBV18	CASSRGQGGSLDEQYF
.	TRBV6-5	CASSWTGGSYEQYF
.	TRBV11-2	CASSFGQGGNQPQHF
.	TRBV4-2	CASSPIQVQGSGDGYGYTF
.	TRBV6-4	CASRRGKPTGNTIYF
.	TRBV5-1	CASQIDSSSYNEQFF
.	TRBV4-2	CASSQDGTTGGHSGNTIYF
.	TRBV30	CAWVPPGLLETQYF
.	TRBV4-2	CASSPGGGFYEQYF
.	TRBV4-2	CASSQEGGGYNEQFF
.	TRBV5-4	CASSPGTVDTEAFF
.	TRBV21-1	CAARRDWTSGIVHNEQFF
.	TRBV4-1	CASSQDTAGDNEQFF
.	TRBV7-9	CASSLGPENTGELFF
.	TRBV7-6	CASSLVDRGLNEQFF
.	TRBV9	CASSHPRDIQLLASYEQYF
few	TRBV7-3	CASSYRGPGETQYF
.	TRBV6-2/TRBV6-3	CASSYVQGAFGGNQPQHF
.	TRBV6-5	CASSFLAGGLYEQFF
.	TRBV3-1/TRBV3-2	CASSQDIDTYEQYF
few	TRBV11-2	CASSLNRVNEQFF
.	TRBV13	CASSLATEAGEETQYF
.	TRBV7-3	CASSSETSGSRETQYF
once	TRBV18	CASSPGWANTEAFF
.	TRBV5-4	CASSFAGSGNTIYF
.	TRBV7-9	CASSPRGLAGGPGEQFF
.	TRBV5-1	CASSLEGHTGELFF
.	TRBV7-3	CASSLTGQGSGELFF
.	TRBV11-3	CASSPRRSYNEQFF
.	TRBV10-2	CASSLVGAGGAGELFF
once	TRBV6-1	CASSEHRGLHQPQHF
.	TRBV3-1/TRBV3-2	CASSQGSMNTEAFF
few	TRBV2	CASGMGLADYSYEQYF
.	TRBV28	CASTEEGTGRYEQYF
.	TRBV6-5	CASSYSGQGAEAFF
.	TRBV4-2	CASSQDMNTEAFF
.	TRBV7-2	CASSLQAGNQETQYF
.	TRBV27	CASSLFRLAGVLSTDTQYF
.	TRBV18	CASSPRSPGTDPYNEQFF
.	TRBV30	CAWTGGPYNSPLHF
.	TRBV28	CASSSVGQLNEKLFF
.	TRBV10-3	CAIMASGRSIGTDTQYF
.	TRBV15	CATSRESGTSGFNEQFF